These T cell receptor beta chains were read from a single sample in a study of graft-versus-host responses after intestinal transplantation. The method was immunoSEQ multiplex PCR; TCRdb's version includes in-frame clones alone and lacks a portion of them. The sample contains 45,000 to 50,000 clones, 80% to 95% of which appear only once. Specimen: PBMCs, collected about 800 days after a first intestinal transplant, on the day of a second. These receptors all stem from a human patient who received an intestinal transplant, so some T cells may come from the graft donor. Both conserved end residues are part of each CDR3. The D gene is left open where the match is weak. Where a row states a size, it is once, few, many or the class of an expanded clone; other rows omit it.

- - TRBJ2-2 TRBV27 CASSLYGRTGELFF TGTGCCAGCAGTCTGTACGGACGCACCGGGGAGCTGTTTTTC
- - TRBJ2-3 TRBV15 CATSFFITGTDTQYF TGTGCCACCAGTTTCTTCATAACGGGCACAGATACGCAGTATTTT
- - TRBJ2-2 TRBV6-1 CASTTAGRELFF TGTGCCAGCACGACCGCGGGCCGAGAGCTGTTTTTT
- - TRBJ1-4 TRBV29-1 CSVFDGHEKLFF TGCAGCGTTTTCGATGGCCACGAAAAACTGTTTTTT
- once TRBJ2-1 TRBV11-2 CASSLTRGGDEQFF TGTGCCAGCAGCTTAACCAGGGGTGGGGATGAGCAGTTCTTC
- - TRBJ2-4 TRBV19 CASSIRRSLGKNIQYF TGTGCCAGTAGTATAAGGCGCAGCTTAGGCAAAAACATTCAGTACTTC
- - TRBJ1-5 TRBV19 CASSPTANQPQHF TGTGCCAGTAGCCCGACAGCAAATCAGCCCCAGCATTTT
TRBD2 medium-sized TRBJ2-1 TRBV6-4 CASSDRPSGGWNEQFF TGTGCCAGCAGTGACCGTCCTAGCGGGGGGTGGAATGAGCAGTTCTTC
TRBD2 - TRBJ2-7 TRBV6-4 CASSAPTSGSIYEQYF TGTGCCAGCAGCGCCCCGACTAGCGGGAGTATCTACGAGCAGTACTTC
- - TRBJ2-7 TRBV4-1 CASSQLLVGAESEQYF TGCGCCAGCAGCCAACTCCTAGTGGGGGCCGAGTCCGAGCAGTACTTC
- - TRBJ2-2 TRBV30 CAWNWYLRGTGELFF TGTGCCTGGAATTGGTATTTGAGGGGCACCGGGGAGCTGTTTTTT
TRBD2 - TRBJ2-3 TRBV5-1 CASSQTSATDTQYF TGCGCCAGCAGCCAGACTAGCGCCACAGATACGCAGTATTTT
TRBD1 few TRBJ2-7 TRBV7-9 CASSRRGQGAWYF TGTGCCAGCAGCCGGCGGGGACAGGGGGCTTGGTACTTC
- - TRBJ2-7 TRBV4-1 CASSPRGEGSYEQYF TGCGCCAGCAGTCCCCGGGGAGAAGGATCCTACGAGCAGTACTTC
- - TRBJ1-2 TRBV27 CASSLSDGTYGYTF TGTGCCAGCAGTTTATCGGACGGCACCTATGGCTACACCTTC
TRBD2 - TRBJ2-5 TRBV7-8 CASSLVRGGEEETQYF TGTGCCAGCAGCCTCGTCCGGGGGGGAGAAGAAGAGACCCAGTACTTC
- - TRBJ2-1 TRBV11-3 CASSLDGAGWVNNEQFF TGTGCCAGCAGCTTAGATGGGGCTGGGTGGGTCAATAATGAGCAGTTCTTC
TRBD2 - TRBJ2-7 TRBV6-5 CASTGGGISYEQYF TGTGCCAGCACCGGGGGGGGCATCTCCTACGAGCAGTACTTC
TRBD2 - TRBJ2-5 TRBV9 CASSLTGLAGEETQYF TGTGCCAGCAGTCTGACGGGGCTAGCGGGAGAGGAGACCCAGTACTTC
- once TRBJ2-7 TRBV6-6 CASSYQAYEQYF TGTGCCAGCAGTTACCAGGCCTACGAGCAGTACTTC
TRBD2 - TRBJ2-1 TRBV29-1 CSVEDPREGRINEQFF TGCAGCGTTGAGGATCCACGGGAGGGCCGGATTAATGAGCAGTTCTTC
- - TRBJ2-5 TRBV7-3 CASSQGQVETQYF TGTGCCAGCAGCCAGGGTCAGGTCGAGACCCAGTACTTC
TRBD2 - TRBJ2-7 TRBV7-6 CASSGGGTSLSQQYF TGTGCCAGCAGCGGGGGGGGGACTAGCCTTTCCCAGCAGTACTTC
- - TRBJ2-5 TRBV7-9 CASSSSETRQETQYF TGTGCCAGCAGCTCCAGCGAAACTAGGCAAGAGACCCAGTACTTC
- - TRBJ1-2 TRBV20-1 CSAGVDYGYTF TGCAGTGCCGGGGTTGACTATGGCTACACCTTC
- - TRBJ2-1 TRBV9 CASSVEFGEQFF TGTGCCAGCAGCGTAGAGTTTGGTGAGCAGTTCTTC
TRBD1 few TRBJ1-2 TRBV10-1 CASSASGQANINGYTF TGCGCCAGCAGTGCCTCCGGACAGGCGAATATCAATGGCTACACCTTC
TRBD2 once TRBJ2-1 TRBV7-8 CASSLPGLGYGEQFF TGTGCCAGCAGCTTGCCGGGACTAGGGTATGGTGAGCAGTTCTTC
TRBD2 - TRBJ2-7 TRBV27 CASSPWAGGEQYF TGTGCCAGCAGCCCGTGGGCGGGAGGCGAGCAGTACTTC
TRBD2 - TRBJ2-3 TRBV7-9 CASSPGLVTDTQYF TGTGCCAGCAGCCCCGGACTAGTGACAGATACGCAGTATTTT
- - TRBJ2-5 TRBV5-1 CASSLSPGETQYF TGCGCCAGCAGCTTATCTCCGGGAGAGACCCAGTACTTC
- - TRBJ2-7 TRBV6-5 CASSYLQLAGRGEQYF TGTGCCAGCAGTTACTTACAATTGGCAGGGCGGGGCGAGCAGTACTTC
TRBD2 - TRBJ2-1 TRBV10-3 CAISGGLAGDDNEQFF TGTGCCATCAGTGGGGGGCTAGCGGGGGATGACAATGAGCAGTTCTTC
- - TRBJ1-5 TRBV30 CAWSQGKSNQPQHF TGTGCCTGGAGTCAGGGAAAGAGCAATCAGCCCCAGCATTTT
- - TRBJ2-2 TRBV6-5 CASSYSRTHTGELFF TGTGCCAGCAGTTACTCCCGGACGCACACCGGGGAGCTGTTTTTT
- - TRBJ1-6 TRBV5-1 CASSSGGTGNSPLHF TGCGCCAGCAGCTCTGGCGGGACGGGGAATTCACCCCTCCACTTT
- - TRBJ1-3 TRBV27 CASSLSFSGGPSGNTIYF TGTGCCAGCAGTTTATCGTTCAGTGGGGGACCCTCTGGAAACACCATATATTTT
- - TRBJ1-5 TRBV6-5 CASSRGRQNQPQHF TGTGCCAGCAGCCGCGGACGGCAAAATCAGCCCCAGCATTTT
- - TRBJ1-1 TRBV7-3 CASSPTHDRFEGAFF TGTGCCAGCAGCCCTACCCACGACAGGTTCGAGGGAGCTTTCTTT
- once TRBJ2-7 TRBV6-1 CASGRDGPYEQYF TGTGCCAGCGGCCGGGACGGTCCCTACGAGCAGTACTTC
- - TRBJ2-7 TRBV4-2 CASSRSLGLYEQYF TGTGCCAGCAGCCGGTCCCTAGGACTTTACGAGCAGTACTTC
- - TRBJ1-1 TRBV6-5 CASSSAIGVTEAFF TGTGCCAGCAGTTCTGCGATTGGGGTCACTGAAGCTTTCTTT
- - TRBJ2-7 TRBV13 CASSSKGGSYEQYF TGTGCCAGCAGCTCAAAAGGGGGTTCCTACGAGCAGTACTTC